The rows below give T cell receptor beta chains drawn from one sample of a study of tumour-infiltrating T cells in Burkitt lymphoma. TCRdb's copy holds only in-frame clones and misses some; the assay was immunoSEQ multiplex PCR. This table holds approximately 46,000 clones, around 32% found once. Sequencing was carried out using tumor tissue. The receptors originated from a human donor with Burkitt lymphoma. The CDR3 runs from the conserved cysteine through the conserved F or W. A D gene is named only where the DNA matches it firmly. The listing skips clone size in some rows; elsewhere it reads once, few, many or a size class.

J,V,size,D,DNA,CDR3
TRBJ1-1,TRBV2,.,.,TGTGCCAGCCTCCGGGAGGTGAACACTGAAGCTTTCTTT,CASLREVNTEAFF
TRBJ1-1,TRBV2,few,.,TGTGCCAGCAGACTAAACCAGGGAGAGAACACTGAAGCTTTCTTT,CASRLNQGENTEAFF
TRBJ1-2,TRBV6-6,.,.,TGTGCCAGCAATGCTGGACCGGGAGGACACTATGGCTACACCTTC,CASNAGPGGHYGYTF
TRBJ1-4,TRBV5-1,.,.,TGCGCCAGCAGCCGGAGGGGCAGCTATGATGAAAAACTGTTTTTT,CASSRRGSYDEKLFF
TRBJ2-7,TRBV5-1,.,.,TGCGCCAGCAGCTTGGACCCACCCTCGGTCGAGCAGTACTTC,CASSLDPPSVEQYF
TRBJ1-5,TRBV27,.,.,TGTGCCAGCAGTTTCGGAGTGAATCAGCCCCAGCATTTT,CASSFGVNQPQHF
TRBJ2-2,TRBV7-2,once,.,TGTGCCAGCAGCTTTACAGGCGCGAACACCGGGGAGCTGTTTTTT,CASSFTGANTGELFF
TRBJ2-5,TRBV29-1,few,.,TGCAGCGTTGTGAATTACCGAGAGACCCAGTACTTC,CSVVNYRETQYF
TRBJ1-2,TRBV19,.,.,TGTGCCAGTAGTCCGTCCTACAGGACCTATGGCTACACCTTC,CASSPSYRTYGYTF
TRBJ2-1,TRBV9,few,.,TGTGCCAGCAGCGTAGATCCGGGGGCCTCCTACAATGAGCAGTTCTTC,CASSVDPGASYNEQFF
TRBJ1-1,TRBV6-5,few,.,TGTGCCAGCAGTTGGGGGGGGAACACTGAAGCTTTCTTT,CASSWGGNTEAFF
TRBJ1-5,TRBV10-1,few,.,TGCGCCAGCAGTGAGCAGGAATGTCTTTTTAGGCAGCCCCAGCATTTT,CASSEQECLFRQPQHF
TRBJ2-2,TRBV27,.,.,TGTGCCGTGGTCAGGGGCGGGGAGCTGTTTTTT,CAVVRGGELFF
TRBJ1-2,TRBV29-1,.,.,TGCAGCGTAGAGGGCTACACCTTC,CSVEGYTF
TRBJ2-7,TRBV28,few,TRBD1,TGTGCCAGCAGACGACAGGGGGTTTACGAGCAGTACTTC,CASRRQGVYEQYF
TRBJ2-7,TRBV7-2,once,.,TGTGCCAGCAGCCCCACTAGAACCTACGAGCAGTACTTC,CASSPTRTYEQYF
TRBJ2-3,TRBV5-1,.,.,TGCGCCAGCAGCTTAATCTCGGGAGATACGCAGTATTTT,CASSLISGDTQYF
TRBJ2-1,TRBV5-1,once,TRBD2,TGCGCCAGCAGCCAAGGACTAGCAAGCTCCTACAATGAGCAGTTCTTC,CASSQGLASSYNEQFF